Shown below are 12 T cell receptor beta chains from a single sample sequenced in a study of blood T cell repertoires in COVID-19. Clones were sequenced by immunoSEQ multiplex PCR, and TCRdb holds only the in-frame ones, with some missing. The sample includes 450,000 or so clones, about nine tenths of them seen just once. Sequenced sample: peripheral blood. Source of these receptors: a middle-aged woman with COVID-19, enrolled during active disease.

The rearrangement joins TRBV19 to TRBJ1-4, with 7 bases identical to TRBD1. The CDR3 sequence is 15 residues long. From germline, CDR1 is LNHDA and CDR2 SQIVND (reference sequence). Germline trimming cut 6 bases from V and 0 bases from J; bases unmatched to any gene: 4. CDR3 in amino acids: CASSRGTATNEKLFF. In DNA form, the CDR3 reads TGTGCCAGTAGCCGCGGGACAGCAACTAATGAAAAACTGTTTTTT. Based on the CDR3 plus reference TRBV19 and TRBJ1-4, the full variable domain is DGGITQSPKYLFRKEGQNVTLSCEQNLNHDAMYWYRQDPGQGLRLIYYSQIVNDFQKGDIAEGYSVSREKKESFPLTVTSAQKNPTAFYLCASSRGTATNEKLFFGSGTQLSVL.

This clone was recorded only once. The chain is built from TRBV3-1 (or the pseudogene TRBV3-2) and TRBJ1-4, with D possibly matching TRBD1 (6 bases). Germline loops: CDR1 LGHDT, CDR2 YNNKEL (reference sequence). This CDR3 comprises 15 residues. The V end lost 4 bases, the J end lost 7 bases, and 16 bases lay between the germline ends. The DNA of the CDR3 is TGTGCCAGCAGCCTTCCCGACGGGGGGCGTGAAAAACTGTTTTTT. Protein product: CASSLPDGGREKLFF.

CDR3: CASSPMTGLRSGANVLTF. The CDR3 nucleotides read TGTGCCAGCAGCCCTATGACAGGGCTCCGCTCTGGGGCCAACGTCCTGACTTTC. V usage is TRBV9 and J usage is TRBJ2-6, with 7 positions matching TRBD1. Germline CDR1 and CDR2: SGDLS and YYNGEE. V lost 4 bases to trimming and J lost 0 bases; unmatched junction nucleotides: 10. This CDR3 contains 18 residues.

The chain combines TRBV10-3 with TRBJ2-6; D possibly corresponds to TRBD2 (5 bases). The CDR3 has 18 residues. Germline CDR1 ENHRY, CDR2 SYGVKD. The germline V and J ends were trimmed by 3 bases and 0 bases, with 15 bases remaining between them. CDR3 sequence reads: CAISDSRLNVSGANVLTF. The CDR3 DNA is TGTGCCATCAGTGACAGCAGACTAAACGTCTCTGGGGCCAACGTCCTGACTTTC.

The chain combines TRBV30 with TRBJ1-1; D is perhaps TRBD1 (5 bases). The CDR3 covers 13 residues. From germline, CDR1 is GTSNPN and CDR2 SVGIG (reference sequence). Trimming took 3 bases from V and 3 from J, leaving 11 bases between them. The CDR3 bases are TGTGCCTGGAGCCGTGGGGGGGACACTGAAGCTTTCTTT. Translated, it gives CAWSRGGDTEAFF. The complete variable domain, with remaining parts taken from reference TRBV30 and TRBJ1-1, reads SQTIHQWPATLVQPVGSPLSLECTVEGTSNPNLYWYRQAAGRGLQLLFYSVGIGQISSEVPQNLSASRPQDRQFILSSKKLLLSDSGFYLCAWSRGGDTEAFFGQGTRLTVV.

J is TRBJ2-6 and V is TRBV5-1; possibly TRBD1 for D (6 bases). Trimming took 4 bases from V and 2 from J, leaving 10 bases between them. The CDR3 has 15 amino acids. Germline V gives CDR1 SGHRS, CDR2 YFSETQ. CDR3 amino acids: CASSVGGPGANVLTF. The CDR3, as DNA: TGCGCCAGCAGCGTAGGGGGTCCTGGGGCCAACGTCCTGACTTTC.

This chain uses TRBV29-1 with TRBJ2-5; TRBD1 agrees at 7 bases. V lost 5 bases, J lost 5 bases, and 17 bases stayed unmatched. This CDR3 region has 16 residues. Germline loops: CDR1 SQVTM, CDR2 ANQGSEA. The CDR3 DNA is TGCAGCGTTCCCCCGGGACAGTTAAGTTTCGGCGAGACCCAGTACTTC. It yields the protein CSVPPGQLSFGETQYF. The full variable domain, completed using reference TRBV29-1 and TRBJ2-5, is SAVISQKPSRDICQRGTSLTIQCQVDSQVTMMFWYRQQPGQSLTLIATANQGSEATYESGFVIDKFPISRPNLTFSTLTVSNMSPEDSSIYLCSVPPGQLSFGETQYFGPGTRLLVL.

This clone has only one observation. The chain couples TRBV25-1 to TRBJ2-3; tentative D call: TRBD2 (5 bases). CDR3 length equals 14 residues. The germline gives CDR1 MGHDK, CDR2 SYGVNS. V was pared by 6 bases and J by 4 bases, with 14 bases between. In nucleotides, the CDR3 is TGTGCCAGCAGGAGGGATAGGGCCGCAGATACGCAGTATTTT. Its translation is CASRRDRAADTQYF. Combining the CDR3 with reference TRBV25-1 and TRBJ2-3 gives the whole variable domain EADIYQTPRYLVIGTGKKITLECSQTMGHDKMYWYQQDPGMELHLIHYSYGVNSTEKGDLSSESTVSRIRTEHFPLTLESARPSHTSQYLCASRRDRAADTQYFGPGTRLTVL.

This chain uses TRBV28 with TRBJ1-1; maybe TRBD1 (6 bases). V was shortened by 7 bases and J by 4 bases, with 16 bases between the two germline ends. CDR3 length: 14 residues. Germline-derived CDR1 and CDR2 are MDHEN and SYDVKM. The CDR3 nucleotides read TGTGCCAGCAAAAGATCAGGGGTAGGCACTGAAGCTTTCTTT. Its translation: CASKRSGVGTEAFF.

The CDR3 reads CASSVGLAGGTYEQYF. DNA of the CDR3: TGTGCCAGCAGCGTGGGCCTAGCGGGAGGCACCTACGAGCAGTACTTC. The genes are TRBV9 and TRBJ2-7; 11 positions match TRBD2. Trimming at V came to 2 bases and at J to 2 bases, leaving 6 bases not matched to a gene. CDR1 is SGDLS and CDR2 is YYNGEE in the germline V gene. The CDR3 covers 16 residues. Together with reference TRBV9 and TRBJ2-7, the CDR3 gives the full variable domain: DSGVTQTPKHLITATGQRVTLRCSPRSGDLSVYWYQQSLDQGLQFLIQYYNGEERAKGNILERFSAQQFPDLHSELNLSSLELGDSALYFCASSVGLAGGTYEQYFGPGTRLTVT.

In DNA, the CDR3 is TGTGCCAGCAGCTGGGGACAGATGAACACTGAAGCTTTCTTT. Residues: CASSWGQMNTEAFF. The gene calls are TRBV3-1 (or the pseudogene TRBV3-2) and TRBJ1-1; 7 positions match TRBD1. V gave up 5 bases and J gave up 0 bases; unmatched junction bases: 3. The germline gives CDR1 LGHDT, CDR2 YNNKEL (reference sequence). The CDR3 is made up of 14 amino acids.

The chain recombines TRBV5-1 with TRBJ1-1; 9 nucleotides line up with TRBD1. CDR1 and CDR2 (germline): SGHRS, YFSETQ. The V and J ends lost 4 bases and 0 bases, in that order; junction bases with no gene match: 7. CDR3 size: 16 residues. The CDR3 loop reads CASSQGTGYLNTEAFF. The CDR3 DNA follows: TGCGCCAGCAGCCAAGGGACAGGGTATTTGAACACTGAAGCTTTCTTT.